Below, 27 T cell receptor beta chains from the same sample are listed, as sequenced in a study of Tregs in tolerant kidney transplant recipients. Recipients received nonmyeloablative bone marrow transplants from related graft donors, with transient mixed chimerism. The table came from immunoSEQ multiplex PCR; TCRdb's copy has only in-frame clones and leaves some out. The sample holds around 30,000 clones. Sample: CD4+ T cells from blood (PBMCs), taken 24 months after the transplant. The origin of the receptors is a human patient who received a combined kidney and bone marrow transplant. Part of the T cell pool may stem from the graft donor.

About this clone itself: The sequenced fragment ends 3 residues before the CDR3 boundary, so the rest is inferred from the germline J gene. The chain recombines TRBV18 with TRBJ1-1, with a possible D match to TRBD1 (5 bases). Looked up from germline, CDR1 is KGHSH and CDR2 is LQKENI. The length of the CDR3 is 14 residues. V lost 3 bases, J lost 5 bases, and 13 bases lay in between. CDR3: CASSPNQGGTEAFF. The covered CDR3 bases are TGTGCCAGCTCACCTAACCAGGGAGGAACTGAA.

As to this clone: The CDR3 end is not reached by the read, which stops 3 residues before it; the germline J gene fills it in. The V gene is TRBV7-2, the J gene TRBJ2-3; D remains unclear. The germline CDR1 and CDR2 sequences are SGHTA and FQGNSA. Between the trimmed V and J ends, which lost 5 bases and 2 bases, there was a span of 5 bases. The CDR3 has 12 amino acids. CDR3 in amino acids: CASSLYTDTQYF. The DNA read from the CDR3 is TGTGCCAGCAGCCTATACACAGATACG.

A remark on this clone: The read falls 3 residues short of the CDR3 end, and the missing part is taken from the germline J gene. The V gene is TRBV10-3, the J gene TRBJ2-5, with 8 nucleotides matching TRBD1. Trimming removed 4 bases from V and 4 bases from J; junction bases left unmatched: 8. The germline gives CDR1 ENHRY, CDR2 SYGVKD. This CDR3 has 15 residues. The part of the CDR3 DNA that was read is TGTGCCATCAGTGGAGCAGGGGGCGCGGGAGAGACC. It encodes CAISGAGGAGET. The whole CDR3 sequence reads CAISGAGGAGETQYF.

Comment on this clone: With the read ending 3 residues before the CDR3 end, the germline J gene is used to fill in that end. This chain links TRBV5-6 with TRBJ2-1; 9 bases match TRBD2. V gave up 0 bases and J gave up 6 bases; unmatched junction bases: 4. The germline V gene encodes CDR1 SGHDT and CDR2 YYEEEE. The CDR3 is made up of 15 amino acids. The CDR3 is CASSLVLAGTNEQFF. The covered CDR3 bases are TGTGCCAGCAGCTTGGTCCTAGCGGGAACCAATGAG.

For this clone: The read is 3 residues too short to cover the CDR3 end, so that end is filled in from the germline J gene. The chain couples TRBV29-1 to TRBJ2-7, with TRBD2 matching over 9 bases. This CDR3 has 14 residues. Germline V gene sequence: CDR1 SQVTM, CDR2 ANQGSEA. Unmatched junction bases numbered 6, after V lost 4 bases and J lost 2 bases. CDR3 protein: CSVGFLAGAYEQYF. Partial CDR3 DNA: TGCAGCGTTGGTTTTTTAGCGGGAGCCTACGAG.

For this clone: With the read ending 3 residues before the CDR3 end, the germline J gene is used to fill in that end. The chain couples TRBV7-6 to TRBJ2-1; D gene ambiguous. CDR3 length equals 13 residues. V was cut by 1 base and J by 6 bases, with 7 bases left in between. CDR1 and CDR2 from the germline V gene are SGHVS and FNYEAQ. This CDR3 reads CASSLVSSNEQFF. CDR3 DNA, as far as it was read: TGTGCCAGCAGCTTAGTCTCCAGCAATGAG.

Comment on this clone: From the germline J gene comes the end of the CDR3, since the read stops 3 residues before it. The chain carries TRBV10-1 and TRBJ1-4, with unresolved D. Germline-derived CDR1 and CDR2 are WNHNN and SYGVQD (reference sequence). The CDR3 consists of 14 residues. V lost 5 bases, J lost 8 bases, and 15 bases lay in between. The DNA read from the CDR3 is TGCGCCAGCAGTTCACAGAACCAGGAGGAAAAA. It is translated as CASSSQNQEEK. The full-length CDR3 reads as CASSSQNQEEKLFF.

Remarks on this clone: The read finishes 3 residues shy of the CDR3 end, and the germline J gene is used to complete it. V and J are TRBV10-1 and TRBJ2-1; perhaps TRBD1 as D (6 bases). The CDR3 has 13 amino acids. The V end lost 4 bases, the J end lost 8 bases, and 12 bases lay between the germline ends. Germline lookup yields CDR1 WNHNN and CDR2 SYGVQD (reference sequence). The covered CDR3 bases are TGCGCCAGCAGTGCTACAGGGTTGGATGAG. Protein sequence: CASSATGLDE. In full, the CDR3 is CASSATGLDEQFF.

About this clone itself: The read ends 3 residues before the CDR3 terminus; that terminus is restored from the germline J gene. J is TRBJ2-3 and V is TRBV4-2, with 8 bases aligning to TRBD2. The germline V gene has CDR1 LGHNA and CDR2 YNFKEQ. The J segment lost 4 bases and the V segment lost 0 bases, leaving 9 bases of the junction unmatched. The CDR3 is 17 amino acids. The sequenced CDR3 bases are TGTGCCAGCAGCCAAGAAGTCGGCGGGAGGACCGCAGATACG. This translates into CASSQEVGGRTADT. The full CDR3 protein is CASSQEVGGRTADTQYF.

On this clone: The read comes to an end 3 residues before the CDR3 does, leaving the germline J gene to fill in the end. This sequence joins TRBV29-1 and TRBJ1-2; 12 nucleotides align to TRBD1. The CDR3 spans 13 residues. V shed 8 bases, J shed 6 bases, and the junction held 7 bases outside the gene matches. Germline assignment: CDR1 SQVTM and CDR2 ANQGSEA. The sequenced CDR3 bases are TGCAGCTCCTGGGACAGGGGGCTTGATGGC. This sequence encodes CSSWDRGLDG. The CDR3 as a whole reads CSSWDRGLDGYTF.

Of note for this clone: The sequenced fragment ends 3 residues before the CDR3 boundary, so the rest is inferred from the germline J gene. V is TRBV7-9 and J is TRBJ2-2; D gene uncertain. Trimming stripped 1 base from V and 0 bases from J, with 3 bases between. The V gene's germline CDR1 is SEHNR and CDR2 FQNEAQ (reference sequence). The CDR3 is 14 amino acids. CDR3 protein: CASSLVTNTGELFF. Incomplete CDR3 DNA: TGTGCCAGCAGCTTAGTTACGAACACCGGGGAG.

With regard to this clone: The read ends 3 residues early relative to the CDR3; the germline J gene fills the gap. The V gene is TRBV19, the J gene TRBJ2-2, with D perhaps matching TRBD2 (6 bases). The germline V gene encodes CDR1 LNHDA and CDR2 SQIVND (reference sequence). With 5 bases removed from V and 3 bases from J, the gap between germline ends came to 10 bases. The CDR3 runs 14 residues. The CDR3 DNA, read in part, is TGTGCCAGTAGTCGGCGGGATTACACCGGGGAG. This encodes CASSRRDYTGE. The complete CDR3 reads CASSRRDYTGELFF.

A remark on this clone: The observed sequence ends 3 residues before the CDR3 terminus, with the missing tail filled in from the germline J gene. The rearrangement uses TRBV20-1 and TRBJ1-2; possible D gene TRBD1, 5 bases. The V end was cut by 4 bases, the J end by 3 bases, with 15 bases between. CDR1 DFQATT and CDR2 SNEGSKA come from the germline V gene (reference sequence). CDR3 size: 14 residues. Here the CDR3 reads CSAITYEGYYGYTF. CDR3 bases read: TGCAGTGCTATAACTTACGAGGGGTACTATGGC.

As for this clone: The read stops 3 residues short of the end of the CDR3; the missing end is completed from the germline J gene. J is TRBJ2-1 and V is TRBV5-1; 8 nucleotides line up with TRBD2. CDR3 length: 19 residues. V lost 2 bases to trimming and J lost 0 bases; unmatched junction nucleotides: 13. Germline loops: CDR1 SGHRS, CDR2 YFSETQ. The CDR3 sequence is CASSFTPVTSGSSYNEQFF. CDR3 bases read: TGCGCCAGCAGCTTTACCCCGGTCACTAGCGGAAGCTCCTACAATGAG.

As regards this clone: The read ends 3 residues shy of where the CDR3 ends; the end is completed using the germline J gene. V gene TRBV5-1 combines with J gene TRBJ2-3, with D possibly TRBD1 on 5 matching bases. The CDR3 covers 14 residues. Germline loops: CDR1 SGHRS, CDR2 YFSETQ. V was pared by 2 bases and J by 1 base, with 8 bases between. This chain's CDR3 is CASSFRRGTDTQYF. The sequenced CDR3 bases are TGCGCCAGCAGCTTTCGCAGGGGCACAGATACG. The full variable domain, completed using reference TRBV5-1 and TRBJ2-3, is KAGVTQTPRYLIKTRGQQVTLSCSPISGHRSVSWYQQTPGQGLQFLFEYFSETQRNKGNFPGRFSGRQFSNSRSEMNVSTLELGDSALYLCASSFRRGTDTQYFGPGTRLTVL.

With respect to this clone: The read terminates 3 residues ahead of where the CDR3 ends, so the germline J gene completes it. The chain is built from TRBV5-4 and TRBJ2-5, with 9 bases matching TRBD2. Germline lookup yields CDR1 SGHNT and CDR2 YYREEE (reference sequence). The V segment lost 3 bases and the J segment 0 bases; nucleotides outside the gene matches: 3. This CDR3 spans 15 amino acids. The CDR3 bases that were read are TGTGCCAGCAGCTCGACTAGCGGAGACCAAGAGACC. This gives the protein CASSSTSGDQET. The entire CDR3 is CASSSTSGDQETQYF. Combining the CDR3 with reference TRBV5-4 and TRBJ2-5 gives the whole variable domain ETGVTQSPTHLIKTRGQQVTLRCSSQSGHNTVSWYQQALGQGPQFIFQYYREEENGRGNFPPRFSGLQFPNYSSELNVNALELDDSALYLCASSSTSGDQETQYFGPGTRLLVL.

With respect to this clone: The observed sequence ends 3 residues before the CDR3 terminus, with the missing tail filled in from the germline J gene. The chain has TRBV13 and TRBJ1-6, with TRBD1 matching 7 bases. The CDR3 contains 16 residues. Germline V gene sequence: CDR1 PRHDT, CDR2 FYEKMQ (reference sequence). V lost 5 bases and J lost 6; bases outside the gene matches: 10. The CDR3 loop reads CASSRGSGTANSPLHF. The sequenced part of the CDR3 DNA is TGTGCCAGCAGCCGGGGGTCCGGGACAGCTAATTCACCC.

With respect to this clone: The read finishes 3 residues shy of the CDR3 end, and the germline J gene is used to complete it. This chain joins TRBV20-1 and TRBJ2-7, with D maybe TRBD2 (6 bases). Germline V gives CDR1 DFQATT, CDR2 SNEGSKA (reference sequence). The CDR3 contains 14 residues. V was cut by 1 base and J by 2 bases, with 12 bases left in between. CDR3 protein: CSARGLVIAYEQYF. The sequenced CDR3 bases are TGCAGTGCTAGAGGACTAGTTATCGCCTACGAG.

Notes on this clone: The read is 3 residues too short to cover the CDR3 end, so that end is filled in from the germline J gene. This chain uses TRBV20-1 with TRBJ1-4; D ambiguous. Per the germline V gene, CDR1 is DFQATT and CDR2 is SNEGSKA (reference sequence). V was pared by 6 bases and J by 1 base, with 15 bases between. The CDR3 has 15 amino acids. CDR3: CSASPLRRTNEKLFF. Incomplete CDR3 DNA: TGCAGTGCGAGCCCCCTGCGGAGAACTAATGAAAAA.

The CDR3 bases that were read are TGTGCCAGCAGCTTAGGGGCGGGGAGAAACACTGAA. Translated, it gives CASSLGAGRNTE. The CDR3 in full is CASSLGAGRNTEAFF. This rearrangement joins TRBV5-4 to TRBJ1-1, with D maybe TRBD1 (5 bases). The read ends 3 residues shy of where the CDR3 ends; the end is completed using the germline J gene. Trimming removed 2 bases at V and 2 bases at J, with 13 bases between. Germline V gene lookup returns CDR1 SGHNT and CDR2 YYREEE (reference sequence). The CDR3 extends over 15 amino acids.

To note about this clone: The CDR3 end is not reached by the read, which stops 3 residues before it; the germline J gene fills it in. The V and J genes are TRBV18 and TRBJ2-1; 9 nucleotides align to TRBD1. V gave up 6 bases and J gave up 3 bases; unmatched junction bases: 9. There are 16 residues in the CDR3. CDR1 and CDR2 from the germline V gene are KGHSH and LQKENI. CDR3 sequence reads: CASSLRGQGFYNEQFF. CDR3 DNA, as far as it was read: TGTGCCAGCTCTCTCAGAGGACAGGGGTTCTACAATGAG.

Regarding this clone: The read stops 3 residues short of the end of the CDR3; the missing end is completed from the germline J gene. The V gene is TRBV20-1, the J gene TRBJ2-5; 9 bases agree with TRBD2. CDR1 DFQATT and CDR2 SNEGSKA come from the germline V gene (reference sequence). The CDR3 sequence is 13 residues long. After removal of 4 bases from V and 4 bases from J, the junction contained 4 bases not matched to a gene. Incomplete CDR3 DNA: TGCAGTGCTAACGCGGGAGGGGGAGAGACC. It codes for CSANAGGGET. The entire CDR3 is CSANAGGGETQYF.

Worth noting for this clone: The missing CDR3 end, 3 residues past where the read stops, is filled in from the germline J gene. V usage is TRBV18 and J usage is TRBJ2-2; 8 positions agree with TRBD2. CDR1 is KGHSH and CDR2 is LQKENI in the germline V gene. The CDR3 spans 16 residues. V shed 2 bases, J shed 1 base, and the junction held 3 bases outside the gene matches. The CDR3 reads CASSPVLAGNTGELFF. Incomplete CDR3 DNA: TGTGCCAGCTCACCAGTGCTAGCGGGGAACACCGGGGAG. The full variable domain, its missing parts supplied by reference TRBV18 and TRBJ2-2, is NAGVMQNPRHLVRRRGQEARLRCSPMKGHSHVYWYRQLPEEGLKFMVYLQKENIIDESGMPKERFSAEFPKEGPSILRIQQVVRGDSAAYFCASSPVLAGNTGELFFGEGSRLTVL.

About this clone itself: The DNA ends 3 residues before the CDR3 does, and the rest of the CDR3 is filled in from the germline J gene. The chain is built from TRBV19 and TRBJ2-1, with D tentatively TRBD1 (6 bases). There are 15 residues in the CDR3. Germline V CDR1 and CDR2: LNHDA, SQIVND (reference sequence). The germline V and J ends were trimmed by 7 bases and 0 bases, with 13 bases remaining between them. The CDR3: CASTRQASSYNEQFF. Incomplete CDR3 DNA: TGTGCCAGTACCAGACAGGCCAGCTCCTACAATGAG.

This chain's CDR3 is CSARDRTSGSGELFF. Partial CDR3 DNA: TGCAGTGCTAGAGATAGGACTAGCGGAAGCGGGGAG. The chain has TRBV20-1 and TRBJ2-2; TRBD2 matches at 10 bases. The CDR3 end falls 3 residues outside the read, so it is completed with the germline J gene. Germline CDR1 and CDR2: DFQATT and SNEGSKA (reference sequence). This CDR3 is 15 amino acids long. V trimming: 0 bases; J trimming: 7 bases; junction bases outside the gene matches: 5.

With respect to this clone: The observed sequence ends 3 residues before the CDR3 terminus, with the missing tail filled in from the germline J gene. This chain uses TRBV19 with TRBJ2-2, with 8 bases identical to TRBD2. Trimming at V came to 7 bases and at J to 5 bases, leaving 6 bases not matched to a gene. Looked up from germline, CDR1 is LNHDA and CDR2 is SQIVND (reference sequence). CDR3 length: 14 amino acids. CDR3 sequence reads: CASTGTRRTGELFF. The part of the CDR3 DNA that was read is TGTGCCAGTACTGGGACTAGGAGGACCGGGGAG.

Remarks on this clone: The read comes to an end 3 residues before the CDR3 does, leaving the germline J gene to fill in the end. The chain uses TRBV10-1 and TRBJ2-6, with 8 bases fitting TRBD1. There are 15 residues in the CDR3. Unmatched junction bases numbered 5, after V lost 6 bases and J lost 4 bases. Germline V gene data show CDR1 as WNHNN and CDR2 as SYGVQD (reference sequence). The CDR3 region is CASRRTGTGANVLTF. Partial CDR3 DNA: TGCGCCAGCAGACGGACAGGGACCGGGGCCAACGTC.